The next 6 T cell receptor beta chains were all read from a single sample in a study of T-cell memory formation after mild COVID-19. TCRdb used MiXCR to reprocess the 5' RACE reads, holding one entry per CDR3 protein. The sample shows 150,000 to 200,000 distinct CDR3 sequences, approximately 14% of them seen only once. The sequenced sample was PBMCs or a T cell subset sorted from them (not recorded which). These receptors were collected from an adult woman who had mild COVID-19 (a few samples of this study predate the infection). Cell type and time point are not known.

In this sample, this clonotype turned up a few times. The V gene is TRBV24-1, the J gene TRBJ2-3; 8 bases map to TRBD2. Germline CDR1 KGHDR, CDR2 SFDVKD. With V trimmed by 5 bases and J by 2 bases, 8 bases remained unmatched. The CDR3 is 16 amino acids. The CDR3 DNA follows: TGTGCCACCAGTGGAGGGGCGGGGGGACCCACAGATACGCAGTATTTT. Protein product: CATSGGAGGPTDTQYF.

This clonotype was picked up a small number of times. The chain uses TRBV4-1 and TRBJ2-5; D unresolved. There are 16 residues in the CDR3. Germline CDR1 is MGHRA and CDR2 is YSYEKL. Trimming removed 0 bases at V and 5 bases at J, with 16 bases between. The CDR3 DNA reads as TGCGCCAGCAGCCAAGATGGGATACAGACTTGGGAGACCCAGTACTTC. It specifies CASSQDGIQTWETQYF.

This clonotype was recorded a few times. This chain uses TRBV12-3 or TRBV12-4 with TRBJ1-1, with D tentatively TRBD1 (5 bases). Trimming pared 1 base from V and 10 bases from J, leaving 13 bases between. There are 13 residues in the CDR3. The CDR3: CASSLVTQGRAFF. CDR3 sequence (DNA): TGTGCCAGCAGTTTAGTAACCCAGGGAAGAGCTTTCTTT.

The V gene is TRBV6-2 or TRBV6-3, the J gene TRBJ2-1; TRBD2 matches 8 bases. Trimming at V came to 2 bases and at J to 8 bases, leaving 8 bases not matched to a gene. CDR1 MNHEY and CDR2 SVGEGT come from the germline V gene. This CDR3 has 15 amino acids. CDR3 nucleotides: TGTGCCAGCAGTTACGGGGCGGGAGGAGGTGATGAGCAGTTCTTC. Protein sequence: CASSYGAGGGDEQFF.

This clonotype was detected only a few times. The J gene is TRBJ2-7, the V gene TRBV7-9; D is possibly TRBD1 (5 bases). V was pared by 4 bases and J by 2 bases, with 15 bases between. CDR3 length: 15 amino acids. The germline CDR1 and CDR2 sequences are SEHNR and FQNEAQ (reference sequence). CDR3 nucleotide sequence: TGTGCCAGCAGCTCCGGGTCAGGGATAACCTACGAGCAGTACTTC. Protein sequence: CASSSGSGITYEQYF.

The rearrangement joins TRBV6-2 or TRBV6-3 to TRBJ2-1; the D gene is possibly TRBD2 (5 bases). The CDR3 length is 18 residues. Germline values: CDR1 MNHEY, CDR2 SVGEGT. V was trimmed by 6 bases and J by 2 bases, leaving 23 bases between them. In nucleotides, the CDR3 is TGTGCCAGCAGCCAGAGGAGGTTAGCCACTCTAACCTACAATGAGCAGTTCTTC. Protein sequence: CASSQRRLATLTYNEQFF.